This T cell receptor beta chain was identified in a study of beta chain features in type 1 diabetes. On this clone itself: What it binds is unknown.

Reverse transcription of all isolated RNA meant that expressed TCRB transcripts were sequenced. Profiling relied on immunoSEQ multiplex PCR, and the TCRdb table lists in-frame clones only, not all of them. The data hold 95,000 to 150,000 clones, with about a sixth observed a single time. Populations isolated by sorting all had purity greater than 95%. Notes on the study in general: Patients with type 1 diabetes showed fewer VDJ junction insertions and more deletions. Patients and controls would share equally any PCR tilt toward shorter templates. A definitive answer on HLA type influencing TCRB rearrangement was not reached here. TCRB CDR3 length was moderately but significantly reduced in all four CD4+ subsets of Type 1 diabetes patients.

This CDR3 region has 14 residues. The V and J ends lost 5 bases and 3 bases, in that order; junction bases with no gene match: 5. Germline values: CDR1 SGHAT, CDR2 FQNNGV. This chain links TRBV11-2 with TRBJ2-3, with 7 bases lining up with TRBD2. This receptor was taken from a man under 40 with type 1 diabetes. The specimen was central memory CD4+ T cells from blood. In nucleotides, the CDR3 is TGTGCCAGCAGCCCCTGGGAGGGGACAGATACGCAGTATTTT. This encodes CASSPWEGTDTQYF. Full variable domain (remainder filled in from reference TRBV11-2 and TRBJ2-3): EAGVAQSPRYKIIEKRQSVAFWCNPISGHATLYWYQQILGQGPKLLIQFQNNGVVDDSQLPKDRFSAERLKGVDSTLKIQPAKLEDSAVYLCASSPWEGTDTQYFGPGTRLTVL.